A selection of T cell receptor beta chains follows, all from one sample in a study of HIV-infected children after antiretroviral therapy interruption. TCRdb reprocessed the 3' RACE reads via MiXCR and lists one record per CDR3 protein. The top ten hold about 0.91% of the sample, which has around 40,000 distinct CDR3 sequences, more than 6.5% seen once. The starting material was CD45RA+ CD4+ T cells from PBMCs, pooled from several time points, obtained from a donor given antiretroviral therapy, either interrupted or continuous. These receptor sequences come from a pool of human donors with HIV. The conserved cysteine and the conserved F or W are not part of the CDR3 here.

ASSPMGSSLNEKLF	TRBJ1-4	TRBV18
ASGPRLGSSYNEQF	TRBJ2-1	TRBV5-1
ASSLNGNYGYT	TRBJ1-2	TRBV7-2
ASSSIGTSVRNEQF	TRBJ2-1	TRBV10-2
ASSRPGQGTGYT	TRBJ1-2	TRBV4-1
ASGPPGIPYEQY	TRBJ2-7	TRBV2
ASIAGSSYNEQF	TRBJ2-1	TRBV19
ASSLPSWKGPFYEQY	TRBJ2-7	TRBV7-8
ASSDWHYEQY	TRBJ2-7	TRBV2
ASSSGAGTGELF	TRBJ2-2	TRBV5-1
ASSQDPRRPGGDTQY	TRBJ2-3	TRBV4-3
ASSDPGLAGASADTQY	TRBJ2-3	TRBV6-1
ASSAPQETQY	TRBJ2-5	TRBV5-4
SVGNEKLF	TRBJ1-4	TRBV29-1
ASSPPGRGNQPQH	TRBJ1-5	TRBV6-5
ASSFPRLAGGGTDTQY	TRBJ2-3	TRBV11-2
ASSERSPDSPLH	TRBJ1-6	TRBV2
ASTRGSPSNEQF	TRBJ2-1	TRBV5-1
ASSLERLLSPTDTQY	TRBJ2-3	TRBV7-2
ASSVLPGPAPPGELF	TRBJ2-2	TRBV9
ASSFDRYSRGSGNTIY	TRBJ1-3	TRBV12-3/TRBV12-4
AISEFGDSPSGYT	TRBJ1-2	TRBV10-3
ASSQEPGTAMVEQY	TRBJ2-7	TRBV4-3
ASSLDLGSSY	TRBJ2-7	TRBV11-2
ASSEQNYAEQF	TRBJ2-1	TRBV10-3
ASSLRLPGQPQETQY	TRBJ2-5	TRBV7-2
ASSIQGEWEGYT	TRBJ1-2	TRBV6-5
ASSQSGISYNEQF	TRBJ2-1	TRBV12-3/TRBV12-4
ASSDDRVTEAF	TRBJ1-1	TRBV11-2
ASSQTGTGIYGYT	TRBJ1-2	TRBV4-3
ATSVPGAKGSYNEQF	TRBJ2-1	TRBV24-1
ASTPGLAETQY	TRBJ2-5	TRBV12-3/TRBV12-4
ASSQRGDEQF	TRBJ2-1	TRBV3-1
ASSVSYGRTGELF	TRBJ2-2	TRBV12-3/TRBV12-4
SVEVRSTDTQY	TRBJ2-3	TRBV29-1
ASTGPKKTQY	TRBJ2-5	TRBV5-1
ASSIVGANYGYT	TRBJ1-2	TRBV19
SVERPHSYGYT	TRBJ1-2	TRBV29-1
ASAEGPMMSYNEQF	TRBJ2-1	TRBV23-1
ASSLGQDNSPLH	TRBJ1-6	TRBV12-3/TRBV12-4
ASSSGTLQDTQY	TRBJ2-5	TRBV28
ASRREGYTEAF	TRBJ1-1	TRBV12-3/TRBV12-4
ASSPHWGQGGTEAF	TRBJ1-1	TRBV6-5
ASSLAKAGDYEQY	TRBJ2-7	TRBV5-1
ASSHTLVRGPWSTDTQY	TRBJ2-3	TRBV3-1
SASLAGAETQY	TRBJ2-5	TRBV20-1
ASSALGRRNTLY	TRBJ2-3	TRBV10-3
ASSPLSAPVD	TRBJ2-5	TRBV7-8
ASSPQSVYEQY	TRBJ2-7	TRBV7-2
SVVEPRSQPSEQF	TRBJ2-1	TRBV29-1
ASSSARQTGNTIY	TRBJ1-3	TRBV7-3
ASSSGRLASSYNEQF	TRBJ2-1	TRBV12-3/TRBV12-4
ASSSDSYEQY	TRBJ2-7	TRBV28
ASSLAETLY	TRBJ2-3	TRBV13
ASSQPTTYGYT	TRBJ1-2	TRBV4-2
ASSHIQGSGANVLT	TRBJ2-6	TRBV5-1
ASSPGHNQAPL	TRBJ1-5	TRBV13
SATTGSSNQPQH	TRBJ1-5	TRBV29-1
ATSGRGSNQPQH	TRBJ1-5	TRBV24-1